The 14 T cell receptor beta chains presented below share a single source sample, sequenced in a study of shared clonotypes between healthy human individuals. Sequenced by immunoSEQ multiplex PCR; TCRdb stores in-frame clones only, minus some. The sample shows about 750,000 clones, 80% to 95% of them seen only once. Naive CD8 isolation took CD45RO-negative cells positively selected for CCR7 and excluded terminally differentiated effector memory CD45RA+ cells. Sequencing was carried out using naive CD8+ T cells sorted from blood. Receptor source: a man aged 25-40 years in good health.

V usage is TRBV7-3 and J usage is TRBJ2-1; tentative D call: TRBD2 (6 bases). The CDR3 extends over 16 amino acids. From germline, CDR1 is SGHTA and CDR2 FQGTGA. Between the trimmed V and J ends, which lost 3 bases and 5 bases, there was a span of 17 bases. This CDR3 is CASSLQGGTVDNEQFF. The CDR3, as DNA: TGTGCCAGCAGCTTGCAGGGCGGGACGGTAGACAATGAGCAGTTCTTC.

The chain is built from TRBV6-6 and TRBJ2-7; 8 bases fit TRBD2. The V gene's germline CDR1 is MNHNY and CDR2 SVGAGI (reference sequence). This CDR3 comprises 14 residues. After removal of 6 bases from V and 5 bases from J, the junction contained 9 bases not matched to a gene. CDR3: CASSPGLESHEQYF. The CDR3 DNA reads TGTGCCAGCAGCCCGGGACTAGAGAGCCACGAGCAGTACTTC.

The chain combines TRBV7-9 with TRBJ2-1; D unclear. V was cut by 5 bases and J by 6 bases, with 20 bases left in between. Germline V gene data show CDR1 as SEHNR and CDR2 as FQNEAQ (reference sequence). This CDR3 has 16 residues. For the CDR3, the DNA is TGTGCCAGCAGCCAACTTAGGGTAGCCCCCGGCAATGAGCAGTTCTTC. Residues: CASSQLRVAPGNEQFF.

The rearrangement joins TRBV5-6 to TRBJ1-5, with D perhaps matching TRBD1 (6 bases). CDR3 length: 16 amino acids. The germline gives CDR1 SGHDT, CDR2 YYEEEE. V lost 2 bases and J 0 bases, leaving 12 bases between the germline ends. The CDR3 sequence: CASSLQGDYSNQPQHF. In DNA, the CDR3 is TGTGCCAGCAGCTTACAGGGCGACTATAGCAATCAGCCCCAGCATTTT.

V gene TRBV6-1 combines with J gene TRBJ2-1; D uncertain. The ends were cut back, 7 bases at V and 0 bases at J, with 10 bases in the middle. This CDR3 is 14 amino acids long. Germline CDR1 is MNHNS and CDR2 is SASEGT. The CDR3 loop is CASTETSSYNEQFF. CDR3 DNA sequence: TGTGCCAGCACGGAGACGAGCTCCTACAATGAGCAGTTCTTC.

A word on this clone: Other DNA sequences from this sample encode an identical CDR3 as well. This chain connects TRBV9 to TRBJ2-7; 9 nucleotides match TRBD1. The germline V gene encodes CDR1 SGDLS and CDR2 YYNGEE. V lost 0 bases, J lost 4 bases, and 2 bases stayed unmatched. This CDR3 contains 14 residues. This CDR3 is CASSVGGQGYEQYF. CDR3 DNA: TGTGCCAGCAGCGTAGGAGGACAGGGGTACGAGCAGTACTTC.

The rearrangement links TRBV23-1 to TRBJ2-7, with TRBD1 matching 7 bases. Being an ORF, TRBV23-1 has a function that is uncertain. This CDR3 is 17 amino acids long. Trimming took 0 bases from V and 3 from J; bases not matched to a gene: 11. CDR3 region: CASSQSAEGGAIYEQYF. The CDR3 DNA is TGCGCCAGCAGTCAATCGGCCGAAGGGGGCGCGATCTACGAGCAGTACTTC.

This clone was found once. The chain is built from TRBV15 and TRBJ2-5, with 7 bases that match TRBD2. J was trimmed by 3 bases and V by 6 bases; bases with no gene match: 13. Germline CDR1 LNHNV, CDR2 YYDKDF (reference sequence). The CDR3 contains 16 residues. CDR3 protein: CATRDGRGLTKETQYF. The CDR3 region has the DNA TGTGCCACCAGGGACGGTAGGGGACTAACAAAAGAGACCCAGTACTTC.

This chain joins TRBV5-3 and TRBJ2-1; 7 nucleotides align to TRBD2. TRBV5-3 is labeled an ORF, and its function is uncertain. There are 15 residues in the CDR3. V shed 2 bases, J shed 5 bases, and the junction held 7 bases outside the gene matches. CDR3 loop: CARSLLRESNNEQFF. CDR3 nucleotide sequence: TGTGCCAGAAGCTTATTGCGGGAGTCGAACAATGAGCAGTTCTTC.

This chain connects TRBV19 to TRBJ2-7; perhaps D is TRBD1 or TRBD2 (6 bases each). The germline V and J ends were trimmed by 7 bases and 2 bases, with 12 bases remaining between them. This CDR3 spans 13 amino acids. Germline values: CDR1 LNHDA, CDR2 SQIVND (reference sequence). Here the CDR3 DNA reads TGTGCCAGTAAGCTGGAGGGGGCCTACGAGCAGTACTTC. Residues: CASKLEGAYEQYF.

The chain has TRBV5-1 and TRBJ2-3, with TRBD1 identical over 10 bases. CDR1 is SGHRS and CDR2 is YFSETQ in the germline V gene. Germline trimming cut 4 bases from V and 2 bases from J; bases unmatched to any gene: 13. The CDR3 length is 18 residues. The CDR3 loop reads CASSQWMDRGENTDTQYF. DNA of the CDR3: TGCGCCAGCAGCCAATGGATGGACAGGGGGGAAAACACAGATACGCAGTATTTT.

CDR3 coding DNA: TGTGCCAGCAGCTTAGTGGCGGCGGCCGGGGAGCTGTTTTTT. Protein product: CASSLVAAAGELFF. The chain employs TRBV7-6 and TRBJ2-2; no clear D. Germline V lookup: CDR1 SGHVS, CDR2 FNYEAQ. CDR3 size: 14 residues. V lost 1 base and J lost 6, with 9 bases in between.

Notes on this clone: Other DNA sequences from this sample encode an identical CDR3 as well. The chain is built from TRBV2 and TRBJ1-1; no firm D call. The CDR3 contains 14 residues. Trimming removed 0 bases from V and 5 bases from J, with 10 bases in between. The V gene's germline CDR1 is SNHLY and CDR2 FYNNEI. CDR3 region: CASSEALRGTEAFF. The DNA for the CDR3 is TGTGCCAGCAGTGAAGCGCTTCGAGGAACTGAAGCTTTCTTT.

J is TRBJ2-1 and V is TRBV27; TRBD1 aligns across 9 bases. Trimming at V came to 5 bases and at J to 10 bases, leaving 9 bases not matched to a gene. CDR3 length equals 14 residues. Per the germline V gene, CDR1 is MNHEY and CDR2 is SMNVEV (reference sequence). The CDR3 protein is CASSIGTGISEQFF. The CDR3 bases are TGTGCCAGCAGTATCGGGACAGGGATATCCGAGCAGTTCTTC.